The 22 T cell receptor beta chains below were found in one sample sequenced in a study of human T cells and chemical hapten exposure. As for time point: pre-sensitization, week 0. As for treatment: therapeutic diphenylcyclopropenone sensitization with weekly scalp DPC. One entry per CDR3 protein, called by TCRdb with MiXCR from the RACE reads. The sample has 180,000 or so distinct CDR3 sequences, 25% to 30% seen once. Material: whole blood, obtained in connection with sensitization to the hapten diphenylcyclopropenone (DPC). These receptor sequences come from a woman aged 25 to 39 with alopecia areata. Some clones in this sample may be carry-over from other donors' samples.

The CDR3 DNA follows: TGCGCCAGCAGCTTTGGTAGGGGGGGATCCTACGAGCAGTACTTC. Residues: CASSFGRGGSYEQYF. The V and J genes are TRBV5-1 and TRBJ2-7; perhaps TRBD2 as D (7 bases). Deletions cut 2 bases from V and 1 base from J, with 13 bases between. The CDR3 is 15 residues long. Germline values: CDR1 SGHRS, CDR2 YFSETQ.

This chain uses TRBV28 with TRBJ1-5; D is unresolved. V was pared by 6 bases and J by 5 bases, with 14 bases between. In germline, CDR1 is MDHEN, CDR2 SYDVKM. This CDR3 region has 14 residues. The CDR3 region has the DNA TGTGCCAGCAGGCCGGGGATCTCCCATCAGCCCCAGCATTTT. Translating gives CASRPGISHQPQHF.

The rearrangement links TRBV14 to TRBJ1-1, with a tentative D call TRBD1 (6 bases). The CDR3 length is 13 residues. V lost 6 bases and J 5 bases, leaving 13 bases between the germline ends. Germline V gene lookup returns CDR1 SGHDN and CDR2 FVKESK. The CDR3 protein is CASSTQGRTEAFF. The CDR3 bases are TGTGCCAGCAGTACCCAGGGGCGGACTGAAGCTTTCTTT.

This chain joins TRBV7-7 and TRBJ2-1, with 8 bases that match TRBD2. The CDR3 is made up of 17 amino acids. CDR1 is SSHAT and CDR2 is FNYEAQ in the germline V gene (reference sequence). With 5 bases clipped from V and 0 bases from J, the junction kept 9 bases outside the gene matches. This CDR3 is CASSVLAGLGSYNEQFF. The DNA for the CDR3 is TGTGCCAGCAGCGTATTAGCGGGGCTTGGCTCCTACAATGAGCAGTTCTTC.

This chain links TRBV28 with TRBJ1-4; TRBD1 might be the D (5 bases). Germline assignment: CDR1 MDHEN and CDR2 SYDVKM. CDR3 length: 14 residues. V lost 5 bases and J 4 bases, leaving 11 bases between the germline ends. The CDR3 loop is CASSERQINEKLFF. CDR3 nucleotides: TGTGCCAGCAGTGAAAGACAGATTAATGAAAAACTGTTTTTT.

This clonotype was detected a few times. V gene TRBV7-8 combines with J gene TRBJ2-3; the match to TRBD2 covers 7 bases. J was trimmed by 2 bases and V by 11 bases; bases with no gene match: 7. In germline, CDR1 is SGHVS, CDR2 FQNEAQ. CDR3 length: 13 amino acids. CDR3 sequence (DNA): TGTGCCTTGGGGGAGGGGATCACAGATACGCAGTATTTT. Translated, it gives CALGEGITDTQYF.

The CDR3 loop reads CAWRLGAANTGELFF. CDR3 DNA sequence: TGTGCCTGGAGGTTAGGAGCGGCGAACACCGGGGAGCTGTTTTTT. The rearrangement uses TRBV30 and TRBJ2-2, with D possibly being TRBD2 (5 bases). Germline lookup yields CDR1 GTSNPN and CDR2 SVGIG (reference sequence). The CDR3 covers 15 residues. Between the trimmed V and J ends, which lost 3 bases and 0 bases, there was a span of 11 bases.

The chain is built from TRBV18 and TRBJ1-1; no clear D gene. Deletions cut 3 bases from V and 1 base from J, with 6 bases between. The CDR3 contains 13 residues. CDR1 is KGHSH and CDR2 is LQKENI in the germline V gene. CDR3 residues: CASSPSTNTEAFF. DNA for the CDR3: TGTGCCAGCTCACCGTCCACGAACACTGAAGCTTTCTTT.

This sequence joins TRBV5-1 and TRBJ1-6; unclear D gene. Trimming pared 0 bases from V and 10 bases from J, leaving 11 bases between. The CDR3 has 14 residues. Germline CDR1 is SGHRS and CDR2 is YFSETQ. CDR3 loop: CASSLGTLESPLHF. CDR3 DNA: TGCGCCAGCAGCTTGGGTACCCTTGAATCACCCCTCCACTTT.

The rearrangement links TRBV7-9 to TRBJ2-7, with D possibly being TRBD2 (6 bases). Germline V lookup: CDR1 SEHNR, CDR2 FQNEAQ (reference sequence). Trimming took 2 bases from V and 4 from J, leaving 15 bases between them. The CDR3 has 15 residues. CDR3 in amino acids: CASSLRGTHAYEQYF. The CDR3 coding sequence is TGTGCCAGCAGCTTACGGGGGACTCATGCTTACGAGCAGTACTTC.

Written as DNA, the CDR3 is TGTGCCAGCAGTTCCAACAGGGGGACCTCATATGGCTACACCTTC. Protein: CASSSNRGTSYGYTF. This sequence joins TRBV6-2 or TRBV6-3 and TRBJ1-2; 8 bases align to TRBD1. CDR1 is MNHEY, CDR2 SVGEGT, per germline. CDR3 length: 15 residues. V gave up 4 bases and J gave up 5 bases; unmatched junction bases: 9.

This clonotype was observed a single time. This chain uses TRBV5-1 with TRBJ2-5; 10 nucleotides agree with TRBD2. CDR3 length equals 15 residues. V lost 2 bases to trimming and J lost 1 base; unmatched junction nucleotides: 2. Germline loops: CDR1 SGHRS, CDR2 YFSETQ. The CDR3 spells CASSLSGRGQETQYF. The CDR3, as DNA: TGCGCCAGCAGCTTAAGCGGGAGGGGCCAAGAGACCCAGTACTTC.

The chain recombines TRBV6-5 with TRBJ2-3; 12 bases line up with TRBD2. The CDR3 loop spans 17 amino acids. Germline trimming cut 10 bases from V and 2 bases from J; bases unmatched to any gene: 13. Germline values: CDR1 MNHEY, CDR2 SVGAGI. CDR3: CATQKETSGGNTDTQYF. The CDR3 nucleotides read TGTGCCACCCAAAAAGAGACTAGCGGGGGAAACACAGATACGCAGTATTTT.

This clonotype has just a few counts. The rearrangement links TRBV20-1 to TRBJ2-5; tentatively, D is TRBD2 (7 bases). Trimming stripped 5 bases from V and 5 bases from J, with 18 bases between. Germline loops: CDR1 DFQATT, CDR2 SNEGSKA (reference sequence). This CDR3 spans 14 amino acids. CDR3 region: CSAPGGSGQETQYF. CDR3 DNA: TGCAGTGCTCCAGGCGGGAGCGGACAGGAGACCCAGTACTTC.

This clonotype was counted only a few times. The V call is TRBV29-1, the J call TRBJ1-1; 7 bases agree with TRBD1. The CDR3 is made up of 13 amino acids. V lost 6 bases to trimming and J lost 3 bases; unmatched junction nucleotides: 7. Germline V gene lookup returns CDR1 SQVTM and CDR2 ANQGSEA. CDR3 DNA: TGCAGCGTGGGACAGTATGAAGACACTGAAGCTTTCTTT. This encodes CSVGQYEDTEAFF.

The rearrangement uses TRBV10-2 and TRBJ1-2, with 8 bases that match TRBD1. V was pared by 4 bases and J by 7 bases, with 5 bases of the junction left unmatched. The CDR3 is made up of 13 amino acids. CDR1 WSHSY and CDR2 SAAADI come from the germline V gene. The CDR3 loop reads CASSADRVSGYTF. CDR3 coding DNA: TGCGCCAGCAGTGCGGACAGGGTCTCTGGCTACACCTTC.

The table lists this clonotype with many counts. The genes are TRBV27 and TRBJ1-6; 10 bases agree with TRBD1. V trimming: 5 bases; J trimming: 7 bases; junction bases outside the gene matches: 8. This CDR3 is 16 amino acids long. The germline V gene encodes CDR1 MNHEY and CDR2 SMNVEV (reference sequence). The CDR3 DNA follows: TGTGCCAGCAGTCCCCGGGACAGGGGATCGAATTCACCCCTCCACTTT. Amino acids: CASSPRDRGSNSPLHF.

V and J are TRBV6-2 or TRBV6-3 and TRBJ2-1, with TRBD2 identical over 7 bases. The CDR3 consists of 16 residues. Germline V gene lookup returns CDR1 MNHEY and CDR2 SVGEGT. V was pared by 2 bases and J by 4 bases, with 8 bases of the junction left unmatched. The CDR3 bases are TGTGCCAGCAGTTACGACCAGGGACTACCTTACAATGAGCAGTTCTTC. This sequence encodes CASSYDQGLPYNEQFF.

This chain connects TRBV7-9 to TRBJ1-6; 10 bases are shared with TRBD1. V was clipped by 3 bases and J by 8 bases; unmatched bases: 4. This CDR3 is built from 15 residues. Germline V gives CDR1 SEHNR, CDR2 FQNEAQ (reference sequence). The CDR3 region is CASSFTGQGDSPLHF. In nucleotides, the CDR3 is TGTGCCAGCAGCTTTACTGGACAGGGGGATTCACCCCTCCACTTT.

This clonotype has more than one count but fewer than ten. This chain links TRBV6-5 with TRBJ2-1; TRBD1 might be the D (6 bases). Between the trimmed V and J ends, which lost 5 bases and 2 bases, there was a span of 28 bases. The CDR3 loop spans 20 amino acids. Germline V lookup: CDR1 MNHEY, CDR2 SVGAGI. CDR3: CASSIQGLLAADSTYNEQFF. In nucleotides, the CDR3 is TGTGCCAGCAGTATACAGGGTCTTTTGGCCGCGGATTCAACCTACAATGAGCAGTTCTTC.

This clonotype turned up a few times. The chain recombines TRBV5-6 with TRBJ1-5; no firm D call. V gave up 0 bases and J gave up 4 bases, with 11 bases separating them. In germline, CDR1 is SGHDT, CDR2 YYEEEE. There are 15 residues in the CDR3. CDR3 bases: TGTGCCAGCAGCTTGGCAGGAGTGAAAAATCAGCCCCAGCATTTT. Translated, it gives CASSLAGVKNQPQHF.

The chain is built from TRBV28 and TRBJ1-4; TRBD1 might be the D (6 bases). This CDR3 contains 14 residues. Per germline, CDR1 MDHEN and CDR2 SYDVKM. V lost 10 bases and J lost 3, with 15 bases in between. CDR3 DNA: TGTGCCACTTCTCGACAGGTACCTAATGAAAAACTGTTTTTT. Amino acids: CATSRQVPNEKLFF.